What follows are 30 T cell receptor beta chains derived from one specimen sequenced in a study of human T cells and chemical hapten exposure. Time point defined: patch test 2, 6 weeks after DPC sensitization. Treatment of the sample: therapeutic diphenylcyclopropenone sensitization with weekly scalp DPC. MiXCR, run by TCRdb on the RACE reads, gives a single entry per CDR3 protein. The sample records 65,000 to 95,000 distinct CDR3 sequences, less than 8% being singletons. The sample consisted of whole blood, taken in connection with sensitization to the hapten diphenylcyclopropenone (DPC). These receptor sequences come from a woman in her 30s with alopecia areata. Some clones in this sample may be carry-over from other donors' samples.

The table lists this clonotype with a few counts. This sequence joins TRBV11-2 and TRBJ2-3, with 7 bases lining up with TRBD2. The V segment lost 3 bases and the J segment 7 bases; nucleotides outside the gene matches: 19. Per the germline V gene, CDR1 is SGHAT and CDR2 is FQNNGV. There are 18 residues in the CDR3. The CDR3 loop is CASSLKGGKTVRQHTQYF. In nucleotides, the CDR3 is TGTGCCAGCAGCTTGAAGGGAGGGAAAACGGTTCGGCAGCATACGCAGTATTTT.

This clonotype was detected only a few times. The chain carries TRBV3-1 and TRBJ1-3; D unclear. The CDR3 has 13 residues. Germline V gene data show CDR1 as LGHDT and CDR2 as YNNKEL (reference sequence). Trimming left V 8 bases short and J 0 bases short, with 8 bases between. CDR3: CASVNPSGNTIYF. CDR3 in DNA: TGTGCCAGCGTCAACCCCTCTGGAAACACCATATATTTT.

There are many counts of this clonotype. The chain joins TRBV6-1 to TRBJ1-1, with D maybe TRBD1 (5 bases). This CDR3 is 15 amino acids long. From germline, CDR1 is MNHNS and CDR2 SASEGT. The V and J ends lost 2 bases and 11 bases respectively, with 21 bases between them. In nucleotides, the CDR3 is TGTGCCAGCAGTGAATCTTTGGGGCGCGGGATCAGGGCTTTCTTT. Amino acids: CASSESLGRGIRAFF.

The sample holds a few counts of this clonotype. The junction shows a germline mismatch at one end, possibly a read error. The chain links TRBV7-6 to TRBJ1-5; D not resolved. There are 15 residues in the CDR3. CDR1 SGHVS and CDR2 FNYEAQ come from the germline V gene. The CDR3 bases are TGTGTCAGCAGTCTTAGTTCGGGCTTCAATCAGCCCCAGCATTTT. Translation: CVSSLSSGFNQPQHF.

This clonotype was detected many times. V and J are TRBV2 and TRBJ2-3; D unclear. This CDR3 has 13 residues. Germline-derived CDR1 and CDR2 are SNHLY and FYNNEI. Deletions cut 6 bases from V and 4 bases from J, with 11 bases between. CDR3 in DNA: TGTGCCAGCAGCGACGCCAACTCAGATACGCAGTATTTT. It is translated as CASSDANSDTQYF.

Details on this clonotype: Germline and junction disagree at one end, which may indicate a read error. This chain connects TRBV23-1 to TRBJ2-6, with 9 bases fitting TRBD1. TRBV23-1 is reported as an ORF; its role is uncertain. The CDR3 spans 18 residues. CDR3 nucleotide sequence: TGCGCCAGCAGTCAACCAAACCTACAGGGGGCTGGGGTCAACGTCCTGACTTTC. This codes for CASSQPNLQGAGVNVLTF.

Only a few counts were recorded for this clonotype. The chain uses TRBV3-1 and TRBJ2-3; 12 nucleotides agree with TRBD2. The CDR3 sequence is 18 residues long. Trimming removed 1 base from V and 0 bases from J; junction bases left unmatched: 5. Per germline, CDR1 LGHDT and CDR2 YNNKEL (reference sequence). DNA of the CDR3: TGTGCCAGCAGCCAAGGACTAGCGGGGGCTTCTAGCACAGATACGCAGTATTTT. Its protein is CASSQGLAGASSTDTQYF.

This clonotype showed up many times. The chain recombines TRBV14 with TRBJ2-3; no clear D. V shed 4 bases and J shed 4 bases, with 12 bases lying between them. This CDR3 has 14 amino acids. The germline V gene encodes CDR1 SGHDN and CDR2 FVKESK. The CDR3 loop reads CASSPRTEADTQYF. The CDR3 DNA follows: TGTGCCAGCAGCCCCAGGACGGAAGCAGATACGCAGTATTTT.

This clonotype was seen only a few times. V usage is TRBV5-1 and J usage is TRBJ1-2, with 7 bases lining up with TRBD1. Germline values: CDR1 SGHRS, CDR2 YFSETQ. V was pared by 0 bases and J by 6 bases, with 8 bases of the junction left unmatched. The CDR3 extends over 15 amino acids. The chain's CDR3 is CASSLGQGGSDGYTF. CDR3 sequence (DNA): TGCGCCAGCAGCTTGGGACAGGGTGGTAGCGATGGCTACACCTTC.

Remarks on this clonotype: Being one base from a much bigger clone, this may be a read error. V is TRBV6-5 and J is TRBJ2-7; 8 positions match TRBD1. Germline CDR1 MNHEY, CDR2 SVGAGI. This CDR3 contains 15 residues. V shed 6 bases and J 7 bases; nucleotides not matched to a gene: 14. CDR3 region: CASRPPRTGRGEQYF. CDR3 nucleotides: TGTGCCAGCAGACCACCACGGACAGGGCGGGGAGAGCAGTACTTC.

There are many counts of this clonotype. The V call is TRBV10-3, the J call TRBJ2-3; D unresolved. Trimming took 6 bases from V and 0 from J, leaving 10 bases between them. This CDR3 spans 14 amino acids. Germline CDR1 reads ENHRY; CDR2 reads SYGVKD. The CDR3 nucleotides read TGTGCCATCAGCCCTAAAACTAGCACAGATACGCAGTATTTT. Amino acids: CAISPKTSTDTQYF.

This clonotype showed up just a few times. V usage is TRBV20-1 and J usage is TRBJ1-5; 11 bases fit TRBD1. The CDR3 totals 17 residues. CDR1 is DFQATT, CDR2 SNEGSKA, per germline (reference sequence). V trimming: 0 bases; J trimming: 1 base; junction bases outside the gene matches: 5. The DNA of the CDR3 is TGCAGTGCTAGAGATCGGGACAGGGGGTTGAGCAATCAGCCCCAGCATTTT. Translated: CSARDRDRGLSNQPQHF.

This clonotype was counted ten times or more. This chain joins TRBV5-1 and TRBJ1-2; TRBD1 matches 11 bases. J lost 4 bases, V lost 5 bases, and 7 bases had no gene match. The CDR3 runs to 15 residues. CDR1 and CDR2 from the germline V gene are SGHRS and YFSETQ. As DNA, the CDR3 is TGCGCCAGCAGTCCCGGGACAGGGGGTCCCTATGGCTACACCTTC. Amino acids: CASSPGTGGPYGYTF.

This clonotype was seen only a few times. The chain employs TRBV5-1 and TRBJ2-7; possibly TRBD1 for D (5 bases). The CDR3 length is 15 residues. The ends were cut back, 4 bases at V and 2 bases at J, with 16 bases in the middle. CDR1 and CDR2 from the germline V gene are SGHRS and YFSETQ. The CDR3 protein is CASSLDSNTPYEQYF. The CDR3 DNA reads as TGCGCCAGCAGCCTCGACAGCAACACCCCCTACGAGCAGTACTTC.

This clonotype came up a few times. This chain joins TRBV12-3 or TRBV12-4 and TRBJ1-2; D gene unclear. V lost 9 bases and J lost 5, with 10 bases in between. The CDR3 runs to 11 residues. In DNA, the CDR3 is TGTGCCAGTACAAGATCTTATGGCTACACCTTC. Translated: CASTRSYGYTF.

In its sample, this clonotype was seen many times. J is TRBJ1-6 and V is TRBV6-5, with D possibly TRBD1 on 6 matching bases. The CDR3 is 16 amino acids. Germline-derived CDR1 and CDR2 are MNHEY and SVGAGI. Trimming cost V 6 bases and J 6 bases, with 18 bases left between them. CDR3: CASSPKGGGINSPLHF. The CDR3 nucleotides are TGTGCCAGCAGCCCTAAAGGGGGAGGTATTAATTCACCCCTCCACTTT.

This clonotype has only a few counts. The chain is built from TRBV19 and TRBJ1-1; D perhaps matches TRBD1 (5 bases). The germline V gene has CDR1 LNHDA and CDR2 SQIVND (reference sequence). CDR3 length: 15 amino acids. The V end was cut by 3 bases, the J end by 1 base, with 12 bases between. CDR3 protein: CASSIRLQGNTEAFF. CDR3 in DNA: TGTGCCAGTAGTATTCGGCTCCAGGGGAACACTGAAGCTTTCTTT.

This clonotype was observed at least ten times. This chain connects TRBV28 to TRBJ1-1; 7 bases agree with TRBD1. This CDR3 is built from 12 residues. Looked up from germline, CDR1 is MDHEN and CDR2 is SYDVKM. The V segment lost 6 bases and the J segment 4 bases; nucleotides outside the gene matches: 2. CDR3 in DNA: TGTGCCAGCAGGACAGGGCCCACTGAAGCTTTCTTT. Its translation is CASRTGPTEAFF.

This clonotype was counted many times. The CDR3 coding sequence is TGCGCCAGCAGCACATCGAAAGACCAGTACTTC. It is translated as CASSTSKDQYF. This chain links TRBV5-1 with TRBJ2-5; D gene unclear. This CDR3 has 11 residues. CDR1 is SGHRS and CDR2 is YFSETQ in the germline V gene. V dropped 4 bases and J dropped 10 bases, with 11 bases sitting between them.

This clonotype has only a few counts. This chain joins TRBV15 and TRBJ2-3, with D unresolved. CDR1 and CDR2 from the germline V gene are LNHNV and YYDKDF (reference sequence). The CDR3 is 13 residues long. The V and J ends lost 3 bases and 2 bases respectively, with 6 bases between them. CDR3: CATSSWITDTQYF. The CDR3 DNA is TGTGCCACCAGCAGTTGGATCACAGATACGCAGTATTTT.

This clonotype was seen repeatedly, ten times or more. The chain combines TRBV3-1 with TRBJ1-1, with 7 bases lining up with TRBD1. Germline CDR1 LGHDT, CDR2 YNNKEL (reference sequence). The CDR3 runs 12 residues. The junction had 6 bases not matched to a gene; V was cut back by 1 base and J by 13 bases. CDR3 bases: TGTGCCAGCAGCCAAGTTTCGGACAGGCGTTTCTTT. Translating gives CASSQVSDRRFF.

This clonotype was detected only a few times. CDR3 protein: CASSPRETSGNTIYF. CDR3 sequence (DNA): TGTGCCAGCTCACCGCGGGAGACCTCTGGAAACACCATATATTTT. The chain recombines TRBV18 with TRBJ1-3; D remains ambiguous. Germline loops: CDR1 KGHSH, CDR2 LQKENI. This CDR3 has 15 amino acids. Trimming stripped 3 bases from V and 0 bases from J, with 9 bases between.

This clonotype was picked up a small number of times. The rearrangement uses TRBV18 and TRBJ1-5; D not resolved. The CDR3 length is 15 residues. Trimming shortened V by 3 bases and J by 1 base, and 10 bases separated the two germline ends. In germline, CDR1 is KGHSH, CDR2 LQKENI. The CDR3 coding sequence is TGTGCCAGCTCACCCGCAAGCCTGAGCAATCAGCCCCAGCATTTT. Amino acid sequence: CASSPASLSNQPQHF.

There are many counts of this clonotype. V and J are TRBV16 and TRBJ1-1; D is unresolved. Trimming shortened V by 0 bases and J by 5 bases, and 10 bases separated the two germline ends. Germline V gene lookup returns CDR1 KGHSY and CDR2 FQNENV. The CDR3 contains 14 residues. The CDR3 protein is CASSQSRTGTEAFF. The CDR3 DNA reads TGTGCCAGCAGCCAATCTAGGACGGGAACTGAAGCTTTCTTT.

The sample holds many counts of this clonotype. This chain's CDR3 is CASSYSFEKVHLGETQYF. The CDR3 coding sequence is TGTGCCAGCAGTTACTCGTTCGAAAAGGTCCACCTCGGGGAGACCCAGTACTTC. The chain links TRBV6-5 to TRBJ2-5; D is uncertain. The CDR3 loop spans 18 amino acids. In germline, CDR1 is MNHEY, CDR2 SVGAGI. V was clipped by 0 bases and J by 5 bases, with 22 bases between them.

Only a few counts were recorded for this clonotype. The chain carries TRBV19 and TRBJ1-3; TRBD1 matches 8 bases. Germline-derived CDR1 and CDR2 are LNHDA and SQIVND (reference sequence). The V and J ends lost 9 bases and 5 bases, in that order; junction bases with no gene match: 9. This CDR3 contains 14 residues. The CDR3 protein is CASNAWTGRNTIYF. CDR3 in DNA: TGTGCCAGCAACGCGTGGACAGGGCGAAACACCATATATTTT.

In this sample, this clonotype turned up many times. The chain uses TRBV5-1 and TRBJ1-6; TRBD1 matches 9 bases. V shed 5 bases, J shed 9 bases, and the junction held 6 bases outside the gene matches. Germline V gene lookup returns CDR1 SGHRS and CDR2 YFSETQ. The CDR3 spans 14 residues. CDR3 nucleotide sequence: TGCGCCAGCAGGTCGGGACAGGGTGGTTCACCCCTCCACTTT. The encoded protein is CASRSGQGGSPLHF.

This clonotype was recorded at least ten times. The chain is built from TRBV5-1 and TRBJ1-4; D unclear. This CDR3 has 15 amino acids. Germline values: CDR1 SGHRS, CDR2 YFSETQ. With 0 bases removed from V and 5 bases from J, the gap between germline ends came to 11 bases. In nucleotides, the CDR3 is TGCGCCAGCAGCTTGGGGCCGGGCATAAATGAAAAACTGTTTTTT. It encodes CASSLGPGINEKLFF.

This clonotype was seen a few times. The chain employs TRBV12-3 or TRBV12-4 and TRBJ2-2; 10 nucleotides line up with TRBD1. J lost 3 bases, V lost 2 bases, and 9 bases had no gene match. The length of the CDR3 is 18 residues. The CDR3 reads CASSLPPLGQGDTGELFF. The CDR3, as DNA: TGTGCCAGCAGTTTACCCCCCCTCGGACAGGGGGACACCGGGGAGCTGTTTTTT.

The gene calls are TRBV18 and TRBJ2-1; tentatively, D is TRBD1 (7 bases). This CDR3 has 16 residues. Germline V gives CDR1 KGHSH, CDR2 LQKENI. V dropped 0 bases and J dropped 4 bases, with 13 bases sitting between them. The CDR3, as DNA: TGTGCCAGCTCACCACCGTCAGGGGGGCAATACAATGAGCAGTTCTTC. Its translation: CASSPPSGGQYNEQFF.